The clone carrying this T cell receptor (beta chain) was found a few times. The sample originates from a study of blood T cell repertoires in COVID-19. V lost 2 bases to trimming and J lost 1 base; unmatched junction nucleotides: 7. The CDR3 is 16 amino acids. CDR1 and CDR2 from the germline V gene are SGDLS and YYNGEE. Only in-frame clones appear in the TCRdb table, and some are missing; sequencing was by immunoSEQ multiplex PCR. The sample has 55,000 to 70,000 clones, 78% seen once. What was sequenced was peripheral blood. The V and J genes are TRBV9 and TRBJ1-1, with 8 bases lining up with TRBD1. This TCR was recovered from a human donor in a cohort sampled during active COVID-19. Here the CDR3 reads CASSVMAGQENTEAFF. In DNA, the CDR3 is TGTGCCAGCAGCGTGATGGCGGGACAGGAGAACACTGAAGCTTTCTTT.